What follows is one T cell receptor beta chain and its context. The specificity of this receptor is unknown. No base quality information exists; no much larger clone differs at one position. From the germline V gene (reference sequence), CDR1 is LNHDA and CDR2 is SQIVND. Trimming at the junction amounts to 3 bases on V and 2 bases on J, and the germline ends lie 6 bases apart. The cysteine opens and the phenylalanine closes a CDR3 of 13 amino acids. Only the CDR3 region is kept as DNA, spanning 39 bases read in frame from base 1. This sample was included in a study of graft-versus-host responses after intestinal transplantation (TCRdb year 2021). In terms of the full investigation: The transplants that recipients got were multivisceral, liver-intestinal, or isolated intestinal. Donor T cell macrochimerism was defined as a peak of at least 4% donor T cells among recipient peripheral blood mononuclear cells. Instead of going to the commercial service, samples from a few later patients were sequenced in-house on an Illumina MiSeq and processed with MiXCR. The cohort enrolled 24 intestinal transplant recipients, one of whom was a retransplant, and 3 patients without pretransplant specimens were excluded. Anti-thymocyte globulin induction was given to all recipients, followed by maintenance tacrolimus and steroids for two to three years. After intestinal transplantation, graft-versus-host and host-versus-graft alloreactive T cell clones in the graft, circulation and bone marrow were tracked using bulk TCR-beta CDR3 sequencing. To identify alloreactive clones, pre-transplant mixed lymphocyte reaction products were sequenced and compared with unstimulated pre-transplant donor and recipient T cells. Overall study outcomes, separate from this receptor: In patients with donor T cell macrochimerism, the allografts had high GvH to HvG T cell clonal ratios. GvH clones were found in recipient bone marrow, and some of the GvH clones appeared earlier in ileal mucosa or blood, which is consistent with an intestinal mucosal origin. Conclusions were limited by the relatively low number and heterogeneity of intestinal transplant patients. Early after transplant, peak levels of circulating GvH clones were associated with declines in HvG clones.

The time point label for this specimen denotes: cells obtained before transplantation from donor or recipient. CD3+CD4+ and CD3+CD8+ populations were FACS-sorted from unstimulated pre-transplant donor and recipient cells taken from spleen or lymph nodes. The library was obtained by the immunoSEQ multiplex PCR assay. For most patients, genomic DNA was isolated with the Qiagen DNeasy Blood and Tissue Kit and shipped frozen to Adaptive Biotechnologies for TCR sequencing. For most patients, genomic DNA was subjected to high-throughput TCR-beta CDR3 sequencing by Adaptive Biotechnologies. For the original study's pipeline: TCR sequencing data were retrieved from Adaptive's ImmunoSEQ software for more than 15 patients, whereas a few other patients were processed with MiXCR and VDJtools. CD4 versus CD8 sorting errors were corrected by removing sequences found in both subsets at a frequency ratio below 5:1. Because the origin of CDR3 nucleotide sequences shared between donor and recipient could not be assigned, those sequences were removed. To count as alloreactive, a clone needed at least 2-fold expansion over unstimulated cells and a minimum CFSE-low frequency of 0.002% (template counts) or 0.001% (read counts). Clones detected in sequenced pre-transplant spleen, lymph node, or MLR CFSE-low populations of the donor or recipient were defined as mappable. The cumulative frequency of alloreactive clones was calculated as a percentage of all sequences, weighted by copy number. TCRdb provides this immuneACCESS table in a form limited to in-frame rearrangements. Some clones are lacking; in checked studies, under half of them reflect an unresolved V gene, and why the rest are absent is not known. Clonal size and the V and J genes are those of that table, whereas D and trimming came from the DNA. The sample records around 90,000 clones, roughly 90% of which are singletons. The top ten constitute over 0.06% of the sample.

The sequence joins TRBV19 to TRBJ2-3, with the identity of the D gene unclear. The sample in question was unstimulated CD8+ T cells sorted from spleen or lymph node cells, obtained before transplant. The sequence was obtained from a human donor who was the organ donor for an intestinal transplant. The sequenced DNA: TGTGCCAGTAGTATTCGAGTCACAGATACGCAGTATTTT. The resulting protein is CASSIRVTDTQYF.